These 28 T cell receptor beta chains share one sample of origin, sequenced in a study of blood T cell repertoires in COVID-19. Here immunoSEQ multiplex PCR was the method, and the copy in TCRdb shows in-frame clones only, minus some. This sample has around 190,000 clones, with roughly 83% found just once. The sequencing input was PBMCs or T cells enriched from blood (not recorded which). The source is a man aged 35 to 55 with acute COVID-19.

The genes are TRBV5-1 and TRBJ2-7, with a weak D call TRBD1 (6 bases). Per the germline V gene, CDR1 is SGHRS and CDR2 is YFSETQ. V was pared by 7 bases and J by 4 bases, with 18 bases between. The CDR3 extends over 14 amino acids. The CDR3 is CASGAGEMGYEQYF. The CDR3 coding sequence is TGCGCCAGCGGGGCAGGGGAGATGGGGTACGAGCAGTACTTC.

The CDR3 protein is CATASGDSVYEQYF. CDR3 in DNA: TGTGCCACCGCCTCTGGGGACTCAGTCTACGAGCAGTACTTC. The V gene is TRBV10-3, the J gene TRBJ2-7, with D possibly TRBD2 on 6 matching bases. This CDR3 comprises 14 residues. Per germline, CDR1 ENHRY and CDR2 SYGVKD. Trimming cost V 10 bases and J 3 bases, with 19 bases left between them.

The chain has TRBV6-6 and TRBJ1-4; TRBD1 matches 7 bases. V lost 4 bases and J lost 6; bases outside the gene matches: 2. Germline V lookup: CDR1 MNHNY, CDR2 SVGAGI (reference sequence). The CDR3 loop spans 13 amino acids. CDR3 sequence: CASSSQGDEKLFF. The CDR3, as DNA: TGTGCCAGCAGTTCCCAGGGGGATGAAAAACTGTTTTTT.

J is TRBJ1-6 and V is TRBV7-6; TRBD1 matches 9 bases. V dropped 5 bases and J dropped 7; count of bases not matched to a gene: 6. CDR1 and CDR2 from the germline V gene are SGHVS and FNYEAQ. The CDR3 length is 15 residues. This CDR3 reads CASSEQTGGNSPLHF. In nucleotides, the CDR3 is TGTGCCAGCAGCGAACAGACAGGGGGAAATTCACCCCTCCACTTT.

The chain has TRBV5-1 and TRBJ1-1, with D perhaps TRBD1 (6 bases). CDR3 length: 15 amino acids. Germline CDR1 reads SGHRS; CDR2 reads YFSETQ. Trimming took 4 bases from V and 1 from J, leaving 14 bases between them. CDR3 in DNA: TGCGCCAGCAGCGGGGAGGGGGTTAGGAACACTGAAGCTTTCTTT. It codes for CASSGEGVRNTEAFF.

This chain joins TRBV27 and TRBJ2-7; D possibly corresponds to TRBD2 (5 bases). In germline, CDR1 is MNHEY, CDR2 SMNVEV (reference sequence). The CDR3 covers 20 residues. Trimming removed 5 bases at V and 4 bases at J, with 33 bases between. In DNA, the CDR3 is TGTGCCAGCAGTCCCATCCTGAGTGACGGCGGATTCGGGATTTTGTACGAGCAGTACTTC. Residues: CASSPILSDGGFGILYEQYF.

For the CDR3, the DNA is TGTGCCAGCAAGGCCGTTCAACAGGACAATGAGCAGTTCTTC. Translation gives CASKAVQQDNEQFF. V and J are TRBV27 and TRBJ2-1; D is perhaps TRBD1 (5 bases). Trimming stripped 7 bases from V and 5 bases from J, with 15 bases between. The CDR3 is 14 residues long. CDR1 and CDR2 from the germline V gene are MNHEY and SMNVEV (reference sequence).

The J gene is TRBJ2-1, the V gene TRBV7-2; the D gene is possibly TRBD1 (6 bases). The V end was cut by 5 bases, the J end by 4 bases, with 24 bases between. CDR1 and CDR2 (germline): SGHTA, FQGNSA. This CDR3 has 18 residues. The CDR3 region has the DNA TGTGCCAGCAGCCGTGGGGGCCCGCCCAGGGCCATTTACAATGAGCAGTTCTTC. The encoded protein is CASSRGGPPRAIYNEQFF.

This rearrangement joins TRBV30 to TRBJ1-1; no firm D call. CDR1 is GTSNPN and CDR2 is SVGIG in the germline V gene (reference sequence). The ends were cut back, 4 bases at V and 2 bases at J, with 14 bases in the middle. The CDR3 loop spans 14 amino acids. CDR3 nucleotides: TGTGCCTGGACTACCTCGGTGAGAAACACTGAAGCTTTCTTT. The encoded protein is CAWTTSVRNTEAFF.

This clone appeared a few times. This chain links TRBV18 with TRBJ1-2; TRBD1 matches at 10 bases. CDR3 length equals 15 residues. Trimming removed 5 bases from V and 3 bases from J; junction bases left unmatched: 6. Germline V gene data show CDR1 as KGHSH and CDR2 as LQKENI. This CDR3 reads CASSEDRGLHYGYTF. CDR3 DNA sequence: TGTGCCAGCTCAGAAGACAGGGGGCTTCACTATGGCTACACCTTC.

The chain couples TRBV6-5 to TRBJ2-7; 11 bases map to TRBD2. Germline CDR1 is MNHEY and CDR2 is SVGAGI. Trimming at V came to 8 bases and at J to 6 bases, leaving 9 bases not matched to a gene. CDR3 size: 14 residues. The CDR3 DNA sequence: TGTGCCAGCGGCCGGGGACTAGCGGACACCGAGCAGTACTTC. Amino acids: CASGRGLADTEQYF.

V and J are TRBV24-1 and TRBJ2-5, with 11 positions matching TRBD1. V was pared by 5 bases and J by 2 bases, with 6 bases of the junction left unmatched. CDR3 length equals 16 residues. The germline V gene encodes CDR1 KGHDR and CDR2 SFDVKD. CDR3 protein: CATSGTGGVSQETQYF. The CDR3 DNA reads TGTGCCACCAGTGGGACAGGGGGCGTGTCTCAAGAGACCCAGTACTTC.

This chain joins TRBV7-9 and TRBJ2-7; possibly TRBD1 for D (5 bases). The CDR3 loop spans 15 amino acids. CDR1 SEHNR and CDR2 FQNEAQ come from the germline V gene (reference sequence). With 4 bases removed from V and 1 base from J, the gap between germline ends came to 14 bases. The CDR3 sequence: CASSSRAPGSYEQYF. The CDR3 DNA follows: TGTGCCAGCAGCTCACGGGCGCCAGGGTCCTACGAGCAGTACTTC.

The chain links TRBV28 to TRBJ1-5, with 7 bases that match TRBD1. V was pared by 6 bases and J by 5 bases, with 10 bases of the junction left unmatched. The germline V gene has CDR1 MDHEN and CDR2 SYDVKM. CDR3 length: 15 residues. The CDR3 sequence: CASRVLSGGYQPQHF. The CDR3 DNA reads as TGTGCCAGCAGGGTCCTTTCAGGGGGATATCAGCCCCAGCATTTT. The full variable domain, with the rest looked up from reference TRBV28 and TRBJ1-5, is DVKVTQSSRYLVKRTGEKVFLECVQDMDHENMFWYRQDPGLGLRLIYFSYDVKMKEKGDIPEGYSVSREKKERFSLILESASTNQTSMYLCASRVLSGGYQPQHFGDGTRLSIL.

CDR3: CASTTGSPNEQFF. CDR3 DNA sequence: TGTGCCAGCACCACAGGGTCCCCGAATGAGCAGTTCTTC. This chain connects TRBV6-5 to TRBJ2-1; maybe TRBD1 (6 bases). CDR1 is MNHEY and CDR2 is SVGAGI in the germline V gene. Trimming removed 7 bases from V and 7 bases from J, with 14 bases in between. The CDR3 has 13 residues.

This clone appeared once. J is TRBJ2-1 and V is TRBV28, with TRBD1 matching 10 bases. The germline V gene encodes CDR1 MDHEN and CDR2 SYDVKM. V lost 6 bases to trimming and J lost 10 bases; unmatched junction nucleotides: 15. This CDR3 comprises 16 residues. The chain's CDR3 is CASSTSGTGVPTEQFF. In nucleotides, the CDR3 is TGTGCCAGCAGCACTTCCGGGACAGGGGTTCCAACGGAGCAGTTCTTC.

This clone was detected only a few times. Here the CDR3 reads CASSFSSTEAFF. As DNA, the CDR3 is TGTGCCAGCAGTTTTTCGAGCACTGAAGCTTTCTTT. The chain links TRBV28 to TRBJ1-1; D gene unclear. V lost 3 bases, J lost 4 bases, and 6 bases lay in between. Germline-derived CDR1 and CDR2 are MDHEN and SYDVKM. The CDR3 contains 12 residues.

This chain joins TRBV28 and TRBJ1-5, with unresolved D. Deletions cut 7 bases from V and 0 bases from J, with 16 bases between. The CDR3 is made up of 16 amino acids. Germline lookup yields CDR1 MDHEN and CDR2 SYDVKM. The CDR3 loop is CASTSPGQYSNQPQHF. The CDR3 nucleotides read TGTGCCAGCACTTCCCCTGGCCAATATAGCAATCAGCCCCAGCATTTT.

V usage is TRBV4-2 and J usage is TRBJ2-1; 10 bases fit TRBD2. This CDR3 is built from 16 residues. Germline lookup yields CDR1 LGHNA and CDR2 YNFKEQ. V was pared by 0 bases and J by 7 bases, with 6 bases of the junction left unmatched. As DNA, the CDR3 is TGTGCCAGCAGCCAAGACTGGCTAGCGGGAGTTAATGAGCAGTTCTTC. It translates to CASSQDWLAGVNEQFF.

The chain's CDR3 is CASSLLGGRGTGELFF. CDR3 sequence (DNA): TGTGCCAGCAGCTTGCTGGGCGGGAGAGGTACCGGGGAGCTGTTTTTT. The rearrangement links TRBV5-4 to TRBJ2-2; TRBD2 aligns across 7 bases. Germline CDR1 SGHNT, CDR2 YYREEE (reference sequence). The CDR3 length is 16 residues. V trimming: 1 base; J trimming: 5 bases; junction bases outside the gene matches: 8.

On this clone itself: The identical CDR3 is also encoded by other nucleotide sequences in the sample. The gene calls are TRBV7-9 and TRBJ2-3, with 14 bases identical to TRBD2. This CDR3 is built from 16 residues. The germline gives CDR1 SEHNR, CDR2 FQNEAQ (reference sequence). Germline trimming cut 4 bases from V and 3 bases from J; bases unmatched to any gene: 3. CDR3 residues: CASSSGLAGGTDTQYF. The CDR3 bases are TGTGCCAGCAGCTCTGGACTAGCGGGAGGTACAGATACGCAGTATTTT.

The chain has TRBV5-4 and TRBJ2-2; TRBD2 aligns across 8 bases. V was pared by 0 bases and J by 6 bases, with 4 bases of the junction left unmatched. The length of the CDR3 is 15 residues. Germline CDR1 SGHNT, CDR2 YYREEE (reference sequence). CDR3 amino acids: CASSLGGLVPGELFF. In DNA, the CDR3 is TGTGCCAGCAGCTTGGGGGGACTAGTCCCCGGGGAGCTGTTTTTT.

This clone was found once. The gene calls are TRBV28 and TRBJ1-3; 10 nucleotides match TRBD1. CDR1 and CDR2 from the germline V gene are MDHEN and SYDVKM. The V gene end was trimmed by 7 bases and the J gene end by 5 bases; junction bases not matched to a gene: 5. This CDR3 comprises 14 residues. In DNA form, the CDR3 reads TGTGCCAGCACCCTGGGACAGGGGAGAAACACCATATATTTT. Protein product: CASTLGQGRNTIYF. Full variable domain (outside the CDR3, taken from reference TRBV28 and TRBJ1-3): DVKVTQSSRYLVKRTGEKVFLECVQDMDHENMFWYRQDPGLGLRLIYFSYDVKMKEKGDIPEGYSVSREKKERFSLILESASTNQTSMYLCASTLGQGRNTIYFGEGSWLTVV.

This sequence joins TRBV9 and TRBJ2-2; D is perhaps TRBD2 (5 bases). Per germline, CDR1 SGDLS and CDR2 YYNGEE. V lost 4 bases and J lost 6, with 13 bases in between. CDR3 length equals 14 residues. The CDR3 loop reads CASSLPAAPGELFF. Written as DNA, the CDR3 is TGTGCCAGCAGCCTCCCAGCGGCACCCGGGGAGCTGTTTTTT.

V is TRBV28 and J is TRBJ2-1, with D unclear. The CDR3 runs to 12 residues. Germline-derived CDR1 and CDR2 are MDHEN and SYDVKM. V lost 6 bases to trimming and J lost 9 bases, with 12 bases between them. CDR3 nucleotide sequence: TGTGCCAGCAGATTCAAGCGTTTTGAGCAGTTCTTC. Residues: CASRFKRFEQFF.

The CDR3 protein is CASSVSGREETQYF. CDR3 DNA sequence: TGTGCCAGCAGCGTGAGCGGGAGGGAGGAGACCCAGTACTTC. This chain links TRBV9 with TRBJ2-5, with 10 bases lining up with TRBD2. This CDR3 is 14 amino acids long. The V gene's germline CDR1 is SGDLS and CDR2 YYNGEE. Germline trimming cut 2 bases from V and 5 bases from J; bases unmatched to any gene: 3.

This clone is a singleton in its sample. The chain couples TRBV7-9 to TRBJ1-6; a weak D match, TRBD1 (6 bases). The CDR3 consists of 14 residues. The germline V gene encodes CDR1 SEHNR and CDR2 FQNEAQ (reference sequence). The germline V and J ends were trimmed by 5 bases and 9 bases, with 14 bases remaining between them. Written as DNA, the CDR3 is TGTGCCAGCAGCCCGGACAGAAGCAGTTCACCCCTCCACTTT. Translating it yields CASSPDRSSSPLHF.

The V gene is TRBV7-3, the J gene TRBJ2-1; the match to TRBD2 covers 8 bases. CDR3 length: 16 amino acids. Germline CDR1 and CDR2: SGHTA and FQGTGA. After removal of 6 bases from V and 5 bases from J, the junction contained 12 bases not matched to a gene. As DNA, the CDR3 is TGTGCCAGCAGTCCGACTAGCGCGGCTTTAAACAATGAGCAGTTCTTC. It yields the protein CASSPTSAALNNEQFF. Variable domain in full (rest from reference TRBV7-3 and TRBJ2-1): GAGVSQTPSNKVTEKGKYVELRCDPISGHTALYWYRQSLGQGPEFLIYFQGTGAADDSGLPNDRFFAVRPEGSVSTLKIQRTERGDSAVYLCASSPTSAALNNEQFFGPGTRLTVL.